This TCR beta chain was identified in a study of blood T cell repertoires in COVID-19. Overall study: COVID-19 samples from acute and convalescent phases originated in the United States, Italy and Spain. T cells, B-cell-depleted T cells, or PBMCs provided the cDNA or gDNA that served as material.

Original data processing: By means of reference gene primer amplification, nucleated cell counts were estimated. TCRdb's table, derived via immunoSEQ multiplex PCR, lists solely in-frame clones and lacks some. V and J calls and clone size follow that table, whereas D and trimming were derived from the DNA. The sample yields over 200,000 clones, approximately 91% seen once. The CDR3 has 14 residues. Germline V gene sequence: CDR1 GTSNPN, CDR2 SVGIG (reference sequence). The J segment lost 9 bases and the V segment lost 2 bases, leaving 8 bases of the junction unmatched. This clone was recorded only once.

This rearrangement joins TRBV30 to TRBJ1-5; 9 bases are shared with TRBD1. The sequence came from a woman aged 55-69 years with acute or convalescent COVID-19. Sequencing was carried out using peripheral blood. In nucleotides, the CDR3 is TGTGCCTGGAGTTACGGGACAGGGTCCAGGCCCCAGCATTTT. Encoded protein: CAWSYGTGSRPQHF.